This T cell receptor beta chain was identified during a study of vaccination effects on CD4 cells after COVID-19. Assay used: immunoSEQ multiplex PCR; TCRdb lists only in-frame clones, some missing. The sample holds around 25,000 clones, roughly 79% seen once. Trimming took 2 bases from V and 10 from J; bases not matched to a gene: 7. In germline, CDR1 is SGHDN, CDR2 FVKESK. The CDR3 spans 14 residues. Antigen-specific CD4+ T cells were first expanded with viral peptide pools by the ViraFEST assay and only then sequenced. When about ten days of culture had elapsed, CD4+ T cells were isolated. As their vaccination, participants received two doses of either BNT162b2 or mRNA-1273. According to the study, vaccine recipients showed no prior SARS-CoV-2 infection and negative nucleocapsid antibodies. This clone appeared a single time. Its antigen is currently unknown.

The TCR originated in a human donor who received a COVID-19 vaccine. Some clones in this sample may be carry-over from other donors' samples. The sample here was CD4+ T cells from PBMCs cultured with SARS-CoV-2 spike peptides, taken after COVID-19 vaccination. This chain joins TRBV14 and TRBJ1-4, with 7 bases fitting TRBD1. The DNA of the CDR3 is TGTGCCAGCAGCCAACAGGGGGGGTTGGGAAAACTGTTTTTT. Translated, it gives CASSQQGGLGKLFF.